This T cell receptor (beta chain) was retrieved from a study of cytomegalovirus exposure and HLA in healthy donors. V lost 2 bases and J lost 6; bases outside the gene matches: 9. Per germline, CDR1 SGHNT and CDR2 YYREEE (reference sequence). This CDR3 comprises 15 residues. It was with 60 Vbeta and 13 Jbeta primers that the PCR ran. Measured with immunoSEQ multiplex PCR; TCRdb has only the in-frame clones, and not every one. The profile shows fewer than 200,000 clones, approximately 67% of them singletons. This sequence originates from a woman between 18 and 29 years old in good health and CMV-seropositive. The sequencing sample was made of PBMCs. The rearrangement links TRBV5-4 to TRBJ2-3; 7 bases agree with TRBD2. The CDR3 region is CASSFPQAGRDTQYF. The CDR3 DNA follows: TGTGCCAGCAGCTTCCCCCAAGCGGGGAGGGATACGCAGTATTTT.